This T cell receptor beta chain was identified in a study of cytomegalovirus exposure and HLA in healthy donors. The PCR used 60 Vbeta and 13 Jbeta primers. Produced via immunoSEQ multiplex PCR; TCRdb's table is partial and in-frame only. The top ten hold over 4.5% of the sample, which has approximately 150,000 clones, around 80% seen once. The CDR3 runs 16 residues. The V end was cut by 9 bases, the J end by 9 bases, with 25 bases between. Germline V CDR1 and CDR2: SGHNT, YYREEE (reference sequence). The V call is TRBV5-4, the J call TRBJ1-6; no firm D call. This TCR came from a male donor in good health and CMV-seronegative. The sequenced sample consisted of PBMCs. The CDR3, as DNA: TGTGCCAACGATGAGGGAGGCGCCTTCGTAGGTTCACCCCTCCACTTT. It translates to CANDEGGAFVGSPLHF.